This T cell receptor beta chain was sequenced for a study of response to subunit inactivated influenza vaccine. Findings and limits, study-wide: The authors suggested that every seasonal influenza vaccination recruits few new T cells.

TCRdb ran MiXCR on the RT-PCR reads and lists one entry per CDR3 protein. The sample lists roughly 550,000 distinct CDR3 sequences, under 30% occurring once. Trimming took 0 bases from V and 4 from J, leaving 16 bases between them. CDR1 is DFQATT and CDR2 is SNEGSKA in the germline V gene (reference sequence). CDR3 size: 15 residues. Of note for this clonotype: Its specificity is not known.

The same specimen was also included in a second study, on T cells expressing NK-cell markers. That paper adds: With UMIs, 5'RACE template switching was used to make TCR beta cDNA. Several experiments employed an anti-gamma-delta TCR antibody to confine sorting to alpha-beta TCR T cells.

The source of this sequence is a man over 45 who received an inactivated influenza vaccine. The gene calls are TRBV20-1 and TRBJ2-7; D not resolved. The sample consisted of CD4+ T cells sorted from PBMCs, taken 11 to 12 days after vaccination. This chain's CDR3 is CSARDPRTTIYEQYF. The CDR3 DNA reads as TGCAGTGCTAGAGATCCTCGAACAACCATATACGAGCAGTACTTC.